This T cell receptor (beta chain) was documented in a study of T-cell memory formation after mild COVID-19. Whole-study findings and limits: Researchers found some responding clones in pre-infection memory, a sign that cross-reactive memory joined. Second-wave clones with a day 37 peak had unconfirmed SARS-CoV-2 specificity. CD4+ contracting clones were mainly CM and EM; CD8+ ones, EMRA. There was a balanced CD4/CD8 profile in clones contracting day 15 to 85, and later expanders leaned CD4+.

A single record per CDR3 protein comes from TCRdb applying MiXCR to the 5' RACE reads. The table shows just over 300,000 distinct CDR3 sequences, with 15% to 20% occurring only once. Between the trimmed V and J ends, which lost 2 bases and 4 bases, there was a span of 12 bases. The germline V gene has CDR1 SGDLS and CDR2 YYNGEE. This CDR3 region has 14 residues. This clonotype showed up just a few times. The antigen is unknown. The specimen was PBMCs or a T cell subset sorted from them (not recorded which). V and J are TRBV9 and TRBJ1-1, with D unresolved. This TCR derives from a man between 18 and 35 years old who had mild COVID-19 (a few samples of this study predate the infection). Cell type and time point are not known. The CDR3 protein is CASSVDGRGTEAFF. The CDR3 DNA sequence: TGTGCCAGCAGCGTTGATGGCCGAGGCACTGAAGCTTTCTTT.